The 30 T cell receptor beta chains presented below share a single source sample, sequenced in a study of T cell responses to AZD1222 COVID-19 vaccine. Only in-frame clones appear in the TCRdb table, and some are missing; sequencing was by immunoSEQ multiplex PCR. The data show roughly 150,000 clones, roughly nine tenths seen once. The sequencing used peripheral blood, collected 28 days after the second AZD1222 dose. Receptors were obtained from an adult who received the AZD1222 COVID-19 vaccine.

The rearrangement uses TRBV2 and TRBJ2-5, with D possibly matching TRBD2 (6 bases). Trimming removed 7 bases from V and 2 bases from J, with 17 bases in between. CDR3 length: 15 amino acids. Per germline, CDR1 SNHLY and CDR2 FYNNEI. The CDR3 bases are TGTGCCAGCACTTTTACGCGGGGCGGTCAAGAGACCCAGTACTTC. As protein: CASTFTRGGQETQYF.

The chain recombines TRBV29-1 with TRBJ2-7; 9 bases fit TRBD1. Per germline, CDR1 SQVTM and CDR2 ANQGSEA. V lost 4 bases, J lost 2 bases, and 6 bases stayed unmatched. CDR3 length: 14 amino acids. CDR3 sequence: CSVAETGGAYEQYF. The CDR3 DNA sequence: TGCAGCGTTGCTGAGACAGGGGGGGCCTACGAGCAGTACTTC.

This CDR3 is CASSSPQRNTEAFF. The DNA of the CDR3 is TGTGCCAGCAGTTCACCACAGAGGAACACTGAAGCTTTCTTT. The chain has TRBV6-6 and TRBJ1-1; D gene unclear. In germline, CDR1 is MNHNY, CDR2 SVGAGI (reference sequence). Trimming removed 4 bases from V and 1 base from J, with 10 bases in between. The CDR3 totals 14 residues.

The genes are TRBV5-6 and TRBJ2-2; D is possibly TRBD2 (6 bases). The V and J ends lost 4 bases and 0 bases respectively, with 13 bases between them. Looked up from germline, CDR1 is SGHDT and CDR2 is YYEEEE. The CDR3 loop spans 16 amino acids. In DNA, the CDR3 is TGTGCCAGCAGCGTGGGGACTGACCCGAACACCGGGGAGCTGTTTTTT. Its translation: CASSVGTDPNTGELFF.

The J gene is TRBJ2-1, the V gene TRBV7-6; 10 positions match TRBD2. The CDR3 contains 16 residues. Germline values: CDR1 SGHVS, CDR2 FNYEAQ. V was pared by 1 base and J by 4 bases, with 4 bases of the junction left unmatched. For the CDR3, the DNA is TGTGCCAGCAGCTTAGGACTAGCGGGCCCTTACAATGAGCAGTTCTTC. This codes for CASSLGLAGPYNEQFF.

The chain recombines TRBV7-6 with TRBJ1-2; tentatively, D is TRBD1 (6 bases). The germline V and J ends were trimmed by 5 bases and 8 bases, with 15 bases remaining between them. The CDR3 is made up of 13 amino acids. Germline-derived CDR1 and CDR2 are SGHVS and FNYEAQ. This CDR3 reads CASSLTPGQGYTF. CDR3 DNA sequence: TGTGCCAGCAGCCTGACCCCTGGACAGGGCTACACCTTC.

The J gene is TRBJ2-2, the V gene TRBV5-5; 9 positions match TRBD1. The junction had 1 base not matched to a gene; V was cut back by 2 bases and J by 5 bases. Germline values: CDR1 SGHKS, CDR2 YYEKEE (reference sequence). The CDR3 extends over 14 amino acids. The CDR3 sequence: CASSLGQGTGELFF. The CDR3 coding sequence is TGTGCCAGCAGCTTAGGACAGGGGACCGGGGAGCTGTTTTTT.

J is TRBJ1-1 and V is TRBV6-4; D not resolved. The germline CDR1 and CDR2 sequences are MRHNA and SNTAGT. Deletions cut 5 bases from V and 1 base from J, with 11 bases between. The CDR3 covers 14 residues. The CDR3 DNA reads as TGTGCCAGCAGTCCAAGTGACACGAACACTGAAGCTTTCTTT. Residues: CASSPSDTNTEAFF.

The chain uses TRBV5-4 and TRBJ2-6, with no clear D. Looked up from germline, CDR1 is SGHNT and CDR2 is YYREEE (reference sequence). The germline V and J ends were trimmed by 5 bases and 0 bases, with 6 bases remaining between them. CDR3 size: 14 residues. Written as DNA, the CDR3 is TGTGCCAGCAGTGGGATCTCTGGGGCCAACGTCCTGACTTTC. Amino acids: CASSGISGANVLTF.

V and J are TRBV6-2 or TRBV6-3 and TRBJ2-5; TRBD1 agrees at 7 bases. Unmatched junction bases numbered 5, after V lost 4 bases and J lost 9 bases. The CDR3 runs 12 residues. Per the germline V gene, CDR1 is MNHEY and CDR2 is SVGEGT. The CDR3 nucleotides read TGTGCCAGCAGTTGGGACAGAAAGGCCCAGTACTTC. Amino acids: CASSWDRKAQYF.

The rearrangement links TRBV18 to TRBJ1-1; TRBD1 matches at 8 bases. V trimming: 2 bases; J trimming: 5 bases; junction bases outside the gene matches: 4. The CDR3 sequence is 14 residues long. Germline CDR1 KGHSH, CDR2 LQKENI. The CDR3 sequence is CASSPSTGGTEAFF. In DNA, the CDR3 is TGTGCCAGCTCACCAAGCACAGGGGGGACTGAAGCTTTCTTT. The entire variable domain, with the rest obtained from reference TRBV18 and TRBJ1-1, is as follows: NAGVMQNPRHLVRRRGQEARLRCSPMKGHSHVYWYRQLPEEGLKFMVYLQKENIIDESGMPKERFSAEFPKEGPSILRIQQVVRGDSAAYFCASSPSTGGTEAFFGQGTRLTVV.

This clone was counted between two and nine times. The gene calls are TRBV15 and TRBJ2-1, with 7 nucleotides matching TRBD2. The CDR3 loop spans 15 amino acids. Germline lookup yields CDR1 LNHNV and CDR2 YYDKDF (reference sequence). The junction had 7 bases not matched to a gene; V was cut back by 3 bases and J by 5 bases. CDR3 sequence: CATSSQTGGHNEQFF. The DNA for the CDR3 is TGTGCCACCAGCAGTCAGACGGGAGGTCACAATGAGCAGTTCTTC.

This chain links TRBV28 with TRBJ2-7; D might be TRBD2 (5 bases). Trimming took 1 base from V and 1 from J, leaving 20 bases between them. Germline loops: CDR1 MDHEN, CDR2 SYDVKM. This CDR3 is 18 amino acids long. CDR3 residues: CASSLYLASPAASYEQYF. The CDR3 DNA sequence: TGTGCCAGCAGTTTATACTTGGCTAGCCCCGCGGCGTCCTACGAGCAGTACTTC.

The count of this clone is one. The V gene is TRBV5-1, the J gene TRBJ2-7; possibly TRBD2 for D (5 bases). Trimming removed 3 bases from V and 2 bases from J, with 12 bases in between. Germline CDR1 SGHRS, CDR2 YFSETQ. The CDR3 spans 14 residues. The CDR3 nucleotides are TGCGCCAGCAGCTCCTCTCGGGGTACCTACGAGCAGTACTTC. This translates into CASSSSRGTYEQYF.

V and J are TRBV11-2 and TRBJ2-2, with 10 bases fitting TRBD2. The CDR3 has 18 residues. CDR1 is SGHAT, CDR2 FQNNGV, per germline. Germline trimming cut 1 base from V and 3 bases from J; bases unmatched to any gene: 8. CDR3 in amino acids: CASSLALAGASHTGELFF. CDR3 DNA sequence: TGTGCCAGCAGCTTAGCCCTAGCGGGGGCCTCGCACACCGGGGAGCTGTTTTTT.

The chain has TRBV6-5 and TRBJ2-2, with 7 bases that match TRBD1. V lost 2 bases, J lost 6 bases, and 6 bases stayed unmatched. CDR3 length equals 15 residues. The V gene's germline CDR1 is MNHEY and CDR2 SVGAGI. DNA for the CDR3: TGTGCCAGCAGTTACCCGCCTACAGGGGCCGGGGAGCTGTTTTTT. Amino acid sequence: CASSYPPTGAGELFF.

V gene TRBV20-1 combines with J gene TRBJ1-6; tentative D call: TRBD1 (5 bases). Germline V gene data show CDR1 as DFQATT and CDR2 as SNEGSKA (reference sequence). Trimming cost V 4 bases and J 7 bases, with 5 bases left between them. This CDR3 is 11 amino acids long. Written as DNA, the CDR3 is TGCAGTGCTACAGGGAATTCACCCCTCCACTTT. Its protein is CSATGNSPLHF.

This chain joins TRBV5-4 and TRBJ2-2; 7 bases map to TRBD2. CDR3 length equals 18 residues. V trimming: 0 bases; J trimming: 4 bases; junction bases outside the gene matches: 12. Germline CDR1 and CDR2: SGHNT and YYREEE (reference sequence). CDR3: CASSLGLADALSTGELFF. The CDR3 DNA follows: TGTGCCAGCAGCTTGGGACTAGCCGACGCCCTCTCCACCGGGGAGCTGTTTTTT.

The V gene is TRBV10-1, the J gene TRBJ2-7; D is possibly TRBD1 (6 bases). V lost 3 bases, J lost 9 bases, and 9 bases lay in between. The length of the CDR3 is 11 residues. In germline, CDR1 is WNHNN, CDR2 SYGVQD (reference sequence). The CDR3 sequence: CASSEGGMQYF. The CDR3 DNA reads as TGCGCCAGCAGTGAAGGGGGAATGCAGTACTTC.

This clone was seen only a few times. This chain links TRBV6-5 with TRBJ1-1, with TRBD1 as a possible D gene (5 bases). In germline, CDR1 is MNHEY, CDR2 SVGAGI. CDR3 length: 13 amino acids. V lost 3 bases and J 3 bases, leaving 8 bases between the germline ends. CDR3 amino acids: CASSYGGDTEAFF. CDR3 DNA sequence: TGTGCCAGCAGTTATGGAGGGGACACTGAAGCTTTCTTT.

The chain employs TRBV5-4 and TRBJ2-7; the match to TRBD2 covers 8 bases. The CDR3 spans 15 residues. CDR1 SGHNT and CDR2 YYREEE come from the germline V gene (reference sequence). The V gene end was trimmed by 2 bases and the J gene end by 3 bases; junction bases not matched to a gene: 7. CDR3 loop: CASSLSGGAVYEQYF. As DNA, the CDR3 is TGTGCCAGCAGCTTATCGGGGGGGGCGGTCTACGAGCAGTACTTC.

J is TRBJ1-2 and V is TRBV4-3; TRBD1 might be the D (5 bases). Germline V gene lookup returns CDR1 LGHNA and CDR2 YSLEER. Trimming stripped 5 bases from V and 5 bases from J, with 12 bases between. The CDR3 runs 13 residues. The CDR3 bases are TGCGCCAGCAGCATCGACAGCACATATGGCTACACCTTC. Encoded protein: CASSIDSTYGYTF.

The rearrangement links TRBV21-1 to TRBJ2-7. TRBV21-1 is deemed a pseudogene. CDR3 size: 17 residues. CDR3 loop: CASSKRPYGAKPGEQYF. CDR3 bases: TGTGCCAGCAGCAAAAGGCCTTACGGGGCCAAACCGGGGGAGCAGTACTTC.

V usage is TRBV5-1 and J usage is TRBJ2-1, with D perhaps matching TRBD1 (5 bases). The V and J ends lost 4 bases and 8 bases respectively, with 13 bases between them. The CDR3 runs to 13 residues. Germline-derived CDR1 and CDR2 are SGHRS and YFSETQ. CDR3 nucleotides: TGCGCCAGCAGCCCTGGATGGGGCGATGAGCAGTTCTTC. Its translation is CASSPGWGDEQFF.

This chain joins TRBV5-4 and TRBJ2-7; D is perhaps TRBD2 (6 bases). The V gene lost 0 bases and the J gene lost 3 bases, with 16 bases spanning the gap. Looked up from germline, CDR1 is SGHNT and CDR2 is YYREEE (reference sequence). The CDR3 extends over 16 amino acids. CDR3 sequence: CASSLGGSTGVYEQYF. DNA for the CDR3: TGTGCCAGCAGCTTGGGAGGGAGCACGGGAGTCTACGAGCAGTACTTC.

The chain links TRBV14 to TRBJ1-2; the D is unclear. There are 14 residues in the CDR3. The ends were cut back, 2 bases at V and 4 bases at J, with 11 bases in the middle. Per germline, CDR1 SGHDN and CDR2 FVKESK. CDR3 sequence reads: CASSQNSRRYGYTF. The DNA for the CDR3 is TGTGCCAGCAGCCAAAATTCGCGCCGCTATGGCTACACCTTC.

The J gene is TRBJ2-7, the V gene TRBV3-1 (or the pseudogene TRBV3-2); the match to TRBD2 covers 10 bases. The CDR3 length is 16 residues. Germline CDR1 reads LGHDT; CDR2 reads YNNKEL (reference sequence). V shed 7 bases, J shed 2 bases, and the junction held 11 bases outside the gene matches. The CDR3 DNA sequence: TGTGCCAGCACAACAAGTCATAGCGGGGGGACCTACGAGCAGTACTTC. Protein product: CASTTSHSGGTYEQYF.

The rearrangement uses TRBV24-1 and TRBJ2-5, with unresolved D. Per germline, CDR1 KGHDR and CDR2 SFDVKD. V lost 10 bases to trimming and J lost 1 base, with 12 bases between them. This CDR3 comprises 13 residues. CDR3 DNA sequence: TGTGCCACTTCTATTTGGGGCCAAGAGACCCAGTACTTC. Translation gives CATSIWGQETQYF.

This clone was detected once. V usage is TRBV2 and J usage is TRBJ2-7; 8 nucleotides line up with TRBD1. With 6 bases clipped from V and 5 bases from J, the junction kept 6 bases outside the gene matches. The CDR3 extends over 13 amino acids. CDR1 SNHLY and CDR2 FYNNEI come from the germline V gene. The CDR3 loop reads CASRDRVIHEQYF. CDR3 bases: TGTGCCAGCAGGGACAGGGTAATCCACGAGCAGTACTTC.

The J gene is TRBJ2-3, the V gene TRBV6-4; tentatively, D is TRBD1 (5 bases). The V end was cut by 5 bases, the J end by 2 bases, with 8 bases between. There are 13 residues in the CDR3. Germline V gives CDR1 MRHNA, CDR2 SNTAGT. The CDR3: CASSQTDTDTQYF. The CDR3 DNA reads as TGTGCCAGCAGTCAGACAGACACAGATACGCAGTATTTT.